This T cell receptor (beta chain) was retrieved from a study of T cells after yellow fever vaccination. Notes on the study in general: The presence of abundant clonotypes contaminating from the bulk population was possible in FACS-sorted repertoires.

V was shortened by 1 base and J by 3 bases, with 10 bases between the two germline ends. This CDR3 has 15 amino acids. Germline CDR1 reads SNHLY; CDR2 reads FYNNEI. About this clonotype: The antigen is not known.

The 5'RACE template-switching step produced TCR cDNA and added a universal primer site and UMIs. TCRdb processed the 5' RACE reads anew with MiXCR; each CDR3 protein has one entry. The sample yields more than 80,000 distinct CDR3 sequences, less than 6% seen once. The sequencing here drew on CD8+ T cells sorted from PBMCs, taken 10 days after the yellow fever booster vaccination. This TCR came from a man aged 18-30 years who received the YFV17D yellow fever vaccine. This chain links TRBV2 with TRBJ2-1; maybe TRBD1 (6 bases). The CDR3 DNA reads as TGTGCCAGCAGTGAAGTGGGGGCAAACTACAATGAGCAGTTCTTC. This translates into CASSEVGANYNEQFF. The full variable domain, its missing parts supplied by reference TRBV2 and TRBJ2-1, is EPEVTQTPSHQVTQMGQEVILRCVPISNHLYFYWYRQILGQKVEFLVSFYNNEISEKSEIFDDQFSVERPDGSNFTLKIRSTKLEDSAMYFCASSEVGANYNEQFFGPGTRLTVL.